These 14 T cell receptor beta chains were sequenced from one sample in a study of human CD4 T cells and Enterobacteriaceae (dated by TCRdb to 2018 to 2020). Memory CD4+ T cells, defined as all CD4+ cells except CD45RA+CCR7+CD95- naive cells, were FACS-sorted on a FACSAria III to over 95% purity. The method behind the library was the immunoSEQ multiplex PCR assay. TCRdb took over this immuneACCESS table, retaining in-frame rearrangements with V and J assigned. Such tables are incomplete; in checked studies, under half of the missing clones stem from an unresolved V gene, and the remainder is unexplained. In this sample the table shows 25,000 to 30,000 clones, roughly 80% of which occur a single time. The ten largest clonotypes hold more than 0.95% of the sample. Sequencing was done on a sample of memory CD4+ T cells from blood. The sample's cell subset or site label, decoded: total memory CD4 T cells sorted directly ex vivo, unstimulated. The receptors stem from a human donor in good health.

This chain joins TRBV5-1 and TRBJ2-2; perhaps TRBD2 as D (5 bases). V was pared by 4 bases and J by 5 bases, with 15 bases between. CDR1 is SGHRS and CDR2 is YFSETQ in the germline V gene. CDR3 length: 15 amino acids. The CDR3: CASSPEGGRTGELFF. The CDR3 DNA reads as TGCGCCAGCAGCCCTGAGGGTGGGAGAACCGGGGAGCTGTTTTTT.

The V and J genes are TRBV10-3 and TRBJ2-4; 10 bases map to TRBD2. V was clipped by 5 bases and J by 8 bases; unmatched bases: 6. CDR1 and CDR2 from the germline V gene are ENHRY and SYGVKD. The CDR3 has 14 residues. The CDR3 DNA sequence: TGTGCCATCAGTAGCGGGGGGGCCGTTGACATTCAGTACTTC. This codes for CAISSGGAVDIQYF.

The chain couples TRBV4-1 to TRBJ1-6; perhaps TRBD1 as D (6 bases). There are 15 residues in the CDR3. V gave up 0 bases and J gave up 9 bases, with 12 bases separating them. Germline CDR1 is MGHRA and CDR2 is YSYEKL. Here the CDR3 DNA reads TGCGCCAGCAGCCAAGACCGGGGGGCAAGTTCACCCCTCCACTTT. Encoded protein: CASSQDRGASSPLHF.

The rearrangement joins TRBV5-1 to TRBJ1-5; TRBD1 is a possible D gene (5 bases). The CDR3 consists of 15 residues. V was trimmed by 4 bases and J by 6 bases, leaving 17 bases between them. Per the germline V gene, CDR1 is SGHRS and CDR2 is YFSETQ. CDR3 DNA: TGCGCCAGCAGCCCCGGTGCAGGGTTGGGTCAGCCCCAGCATTTT. This translates into CASSPGAGLGQPQHF.

The chain employs TRBV7-9 and TRBJ1-1, with a tentative D call TRBD1 (6 bases). The V gene's germline CDR1 is SEHNR and CDR2 FQNEAQ (reference sequence). V was cut by 8 bases and J by 0 bases, with 13 bases left in between. There are 14 residues in the CDR3. CDR3 protein: CASGGGYMNTEAFF. In DNA form, the CDR3 reads TGTGCCAGCGGGGGCGGGTACATGAACACTGAAGCTTTCTTT.

The chain combines TRBV2 with TRBJ2-4; D remains unclear. Trimming removed 3 bases at V and 15 bases at J, with 12 bases between. Germline V gene data show CDR1 as SNHLY and CDR2 as FYNNEI. CDR3 length: 11 amino acids. The CDR3 nucleotides are TGTGCCAGCAGTGATTCTGTTTTTCCGTACTTC. It codes for CASSDSVFPYF.

DNA for the CDR3: TGTGCCAGCAGTTACTCGACCGGGGGCAAGGCTGAAGCTTTCTTT. Its protein product is CASSYSTGGKAEAFF. J is TRBJ1-1 and V is TRBV6-5; a weak D match, TRBD1 (6 bases). The germline V and J ends were trimmed by 0 bases and 6 bases, with 14 bases remaining between them. Germline V gene sequence: CDR1 MNHEY, CDR2 SVGAGI. There are 15 residues in the CDR3.

The chain has TRBV2 and TRBJ2-7; 7 nucleotides line up with TRBD1. CDR3 length: 15 amino acids. Trimming cost V 0 bases and J 2 bases; bases outside gene matches: 4. From germline, CDR1 is SNHLY and CDR2 FYNNEI. The CDR3 region is CASSEAGTAPYEQYF. CDR3 in DNA: TGTGCCAGCAGTGAAGCGGGGACAGCCCCCTACGAGCAGTACTTC.

The chain recombines TRBV19 with TRBJ1-2, with 8 bases matching TRBD1. Germline V lookup: CDR1 LNHDA, CDR2 SQIVND (reference sequence). The CDR3 contains 13 residues. Trimming at V came to 6 bases and at J to 3 bases, leaving 3 bases not matched to a gene. Written as DNA, the CDR3 is TGTGCCAGTAGCCTGACAGGGGACTATGGCTACACCTTC. Translation gives CASSLTGDYGYTF.

This sequence joins TRBV30 and TRBJ2-3, with unresolved D. Trimming left V 0 bases short and J 3 bases short, with 4 bases between. Per the germline V gene, CDR1 is GTSNPN and CDR2 is SVGIG (reference sequence). The CDR3 runs to 12 residues. This CDR3 reads CAWSVQTDTQYF. In DNA, the CDR3 is TGTGCCTGGAGTGTTCAAACAGATACGCAGTATTTT.

The V call is TRBV7-7, the J call TRBJ2-7; 7 nucleotides agree with TRBD1. The CDR3 contains 16 residues. V lost 5 bases, J lost 3 bases, and 13 bases stayed unmatched. Germline CDR1 reads SSHAT; CDR2 reads FNYEAQ (reference sequence). CDR3 DNA: TGTGCCAGCAGCGGACGACAGGGCAGGAGAGGCTACGAGCAGTACTTC. This codes for CASSGRQGRRGYEQYF. Drawing the rest from reference TRBV7-7 and TRBJ2-7, the complete variable domain is GAGVSQSPRYKVTKRGQDVTLRCDPISSHATLYWYQQALGQGPEFLTYFNYEAQPDKSGLPSDRFSAERPEGSISTLTIQRTEQRDSAMYRCASSGRQGRRGYEQYFGPGTRLTVT.

This chain joins TRBV5-1 and TRBJ2-7, with D hard to call. This CDR3 has 13 residues. Germline V gene data show CDR1 as SGHRS and CDR2 as YFSETQ. V shed 1 base and J shed 0 bases, with 5 bases lying between them. The CDR3 sequence: CASSLTDSYEQYF. The DNA of the CDR3 is TGCGCCAGCAGCTTGACAGACTCCTACGAGCAGTACTTC. Full variable domain (remainder filled in from reference TRBV5-1 and TRBJ2-7): KAGVTQTPRYLIKTRGQQVTLSCSPISGHRSVSWYQQTPGQGLQFLFEYFSETQRNKGNFPGRFSGRQFSNSRSEMNVSTLELGDSALYLCASSLTDSYEQYFGPGTRLTVT.

The CDR3 nucleotides read TGTGCCAGCAGTGAAGCGCTTCCCGGGACAGGGGCCTACGAGCAGTACTTC. Residues: CASSEALPGTGAYEQYF. This chain joins TRBV6-1 and TRBJ2-7, with TRBD1 matching 10 bases. V lost 0 bases, J lost 2 bases, and 7 bases stayed unmatched. Germline lookup yields CDR1 MNHNS and CDR2 SASEGT. There are 17 residues in the CDR3.

The V and J genes are TRBV28 and TRBJ2-4; possible D gene TRBD1, 6 bases. CDR3 length: 15 residues. CDR1 is MDHEN and CDR2 is SYDVKM in the germline V gene. V lost 6 bases and J lost 5, with 17 bases in between. CDR3 sequence (DNA): TGTGCCAGCAGATCAGAGGGGGTCGGACAAAACATTCAGTACTTC. It is translated as CASRSEGVGQNIQYF.